A selection of T cell receptor beta chains follows, all from one sample in a study of shared clonotypes between healthy human individuals. Clones were sequenced by immunoSEQ multiplex PCR, and TCRdb holds only the in-frame ones, with some missing. Here the sample spans about 1,900,000 clones, about 95% being singletons. Sample: naive CD8+ T cells sorted from blood. The receptors derive from a man aged 18 to 35 in good health. The CDR3 runs from the conserved cysteine through the conserved F or W. A D gene is named only where the DNA matches it firmly. Clone size appears in some rows only: once, few, many, or a class for an expanded clone.

CDR3 DNA,CDR3 protein,V gene,clone size,J gene,D gene
TGTGCCAGCAGCTTCAGCGGGAGTGAAACAGATACGCAGTATTTT,CASSFSGSETDTQYF,TRBV7-6,-,TRBJ2-3,TRBD2
TGTGCCAGCAGGTCCGAAACCTACGAGCAGTACTTC,CASRSETYEQYF,TRBV6-1,-,TRBJ2-7,-
TGTGCCAGCAGCGAGACAGGGGGGGACGAGCAGTACTTC,CASSETGGDEQYF,TRBV9,-,TRBJ2-7,TRBD1
TGTGCCAGCAGCCTACTGACTAGCGGCTACAATGAGCAGTTCTTC,CASSLLTSGYNEQFF,TRBV5-6,-,TRBJ2-1,TRBD2
TGCGCCAGCAGCTTGGGGCAGGGGCATACTGAAGCTTTCTTT,CASSLGQGHTEAFF,TRBV5-1,-,TRBJ1-1,-
TGTGCCAGCACCACGACAGGCTCCTACAATGAGCAGTTCTTC,CASTTTGSYNEQFF,TRBV14,-,TRBJ2-1,-
TGTGCCAGCAGCCAAGATACAGGCGAGGGTAATTCACCCCTCCACTTT,CASSQDTGEGNSPLHF,TRBV5-6,-,TRBJ1-6,-
TGTGCCAGCAGTTTTCCAAGGACGGAGAACACTGAAGCTTTCTTT,CASSFPRTENTEAFF,TRBV28,-,TRBJ1-1,-
TGTGCCAGCAGGGTGGGACTAGCGGGGGGCTACGAGCAGTACTTC,CASRVGLAGGYEQYF,TRBV6-1,-,TRBJ2-7,TRBD2
TGCGCCAGCAGTCAGCCTACTAGCTACATTCAGTACTTC,CASSQPTSYIQYF,TRBV23-1,-,TRBJ2-4,-
TGTGCCAGCAGCCAATCGGCAGGGGGCGATGGCTACACCTTC,CASSQSAGGDGYTF,TRBV16,-,TRBJ1-2,TRBD1
TGTGCCAGCAGCTTAGTAGGTCAGGGCGAAGAGACCCAGTACTTC,CASSLVGQGEETQYF,TRBV7-9,-,TRBJ2-5,-
TGCGCCAGCAGCCAGGACCCGGGACAGGGAGAATATGAGCAGTTCTTC,CASSQDPGQGEYEQFF,TRBV4-1,-,TRBJ2-1,TRBD1
TGTGCCAGCAGTTACGGACAGGGGGCGGCTGAAAAACTGTTTTTT,CASSYGQGAAEKLFF,TRBV6-5,-,TRBJ1-4,TRBD1
TGTGCCAGCAGTGCCACGCCGCGGGGCCGGGAGCAGTTCTTC,CASSATPRGREQFF,TRBV6-1,-,TRBJ2-1,-
TGTGCCAGCAGTCCTTCCGGGGGACAGATAACCTACGAGCAGTACTTC,CASSPSGGQITYEQYF,TRBV27,-,TRBJ2-7,-
TGTGCCAGCAGTTTCATAGGGGCTGAAGCTTTCTTT,CASSFIGAEAFF,TRBV27,-,TRBJ1-1,-
TGTGCCAGCAGCTTGGGGGGGATATCCTACGAGCAGTACTTC,CASSLGGISYEQYF,TRBV7-9,-,TRBJ2-7,TRBD2
TGCGCCAGCAGTGGGTCTGAGGTAGCGGGGCAATGGGAGACCCAGTACTTC,CASSGSEVAGQWETQYF,TRBV10-1,-,TRBJ2-5,TRBD2
TGTGCCAGCAGCGTAGCCTGGCAGGGGGCCTACGAGCAGTACTTC,CASSVAWQGAYEQYF,TRBV9,-,TRBJ2-7,TRBD1
TGCGCCAGCAGCCCCCAGACCGGACTGTCGGGGGCGGGAAACACCATATATTTT,CASSPQTGLSGAGNTIYF,TRBV4-1,-,TRBJ1-3,-
TGTGCCAGCAGCGAGCTCGGGCCGATCAATCAGCCCCAGCATTTT,CASSELGPINQPQHF,TRBV2,-,TRBJ1-5,-
TGTGCCAGCAGCTTAGGAATTACAGGGGGAGTAGAGACCCAGTACTTC,CASSLGITGGVETQYF,TRBV11-3,-,TRBJ2-5,TRBD1
TGTGCCAGTAGTGTCCTAGGGGCGGGAGGGCCCGAGACCCAGTACTTC,CASSVLGAGGPETQYF,TRBV19,-,TRBJ2-5,TRBD2
TGTGCCAGCAGCCAAGATCTCCGGATCGACGACAGTGAAGAGACCCAGTACTTC,CASSQDLRIDDSEETQYF,TRBV14,once,TRBJ2-5,-
TGTGCCAGCAGTTCCCAGGGACTAGCGGGGTCCTACGAGCAGTACTTC,CASSSQGLAGSYEQYF,TRBV27,-,TRBJ2-7,TRBD2
TGCGCCAGCAGCCCGGGACAGGGGGCCCAAGAGCAGTACTTC,CASSPGQGAQEQYF,TRBV4-1,once,TRBJ2-7,TRBD1